This T cell receptor beta chain came from a study of tumor-infiltrating lymphocytes in oesophageal squamous cell carcinoma. V shed 2 bases and J shed 0 bases, with 11 bases lying between them. Germline V gives CDR1 MNHEY, CDR2 SMNVEV (reference sequence). This CDR3 is built from 16 residues. TCRdb itself ran the PCR reads through MiXCR, one entry per CDR3 protein. The sample holds some 12,000 distinct CDR3 sequences; roughly 51% are singletons and the top ten take roughly 40%. The sample holds a few counts of this clonotype. The chain uses TRBV27 and TRBJ2-1; unclear D gene. The receptor's source is a female donor with esophageal squamous cell carcinoma. Sequenced material: esophageal tumor tissue. CDR3 loop: CASSLRASRSYNEQFF. In nucleotides, the CDR3 is TGTGCCAGCAGTTTACGGGCCTCGCGCTCCTACAATGAGCAGTTCTTC.